This TCR beta chain was captured by sequencing in a study of blood T cell repertoires in COVID-19. Study background: COVID-19 samples collected from the United States, Italy and Spain covered acute and convalescent phases. T cells, B-cell-depleted T cells, or PBMCs provided the cDNA or gDNA that served as material.

The CDR3 consists of 15 residues. The V end was cut by 1 base, the J end by 3 bases, with 9 bases between. Germline V gives CDR1 SGHTA, CDR2 FQGNSA. Original methodology: By means of reference gene primer amplification, nucleated cell counts were estimated. Data came from immunoSEQ multiplex PCR; TCRdb stores just in-frame clones and leaves some out. V, J and clone size are those of that table, while D and trimming were read from the DNA. The sample yields approximately 170,000 clones, approximately 86% seen once. The sample consisted of peripheral blood. This clonotype was sampled from a man in his fifties with active or convalescent COVID-19. The genes are TRBV7-2 and TRBJ2-2; D is unclear. The CDR3 loop reads CASSLGRGYTGELFF. Written as DNA, the CDR3 is TGTGCCAGCAGCTTAGGTCGCGGATACACCGGGGAGCTGTTTTTT.